The next 10 T cell receptor beta chains were all read from a single sample in a study of blood T cell repertoires in COVID-19. Assay: immunoSEQ multiplex PCR; the TCRdb copy retains only in-frame clones and omits some. The table lists 200,000 to 250,000 clones, about 86% of them singletons, with approximately 6.2% in the top ten. Sequencing was done on a sample of peripheral blood. These receptors originate from a man aged 55-75 years who had recovered from COVID-19.

This clone has a single count. This chain connects TRBV2 to TRBJ2-3; possibly TRBD2 for D (5 bases). This CDR3 is 14 amino acids long. V gave up 6 bases and J gave up 0 bases, with 10 bases separating them. The germline gives CDR1 SNHLY, CDR2 FYNNEI. The CDR3 is CASSPAVSTDTQYF. The CDR3 DNA is TGTGCCAGCAGCCCAGCGGTGAGCACAGATACGCAGTATTTT.

The gene calls are TRBV2 and TRBJ2-5; maybe TRBD2 (6 bases). The CDR3 runs 12 residues. CDR1 is SNHLY, CDR2 FYNNEI, per germline. Trimming shortened V by 6 bases and J by 5 bases, and 10 bases separated the two germline ends. The CDR3 coding sequence is TGTGCCAGCAGGTCGGGAGTGGAGACCCAGTACTTC. This codes for CASRSGVETQYF.

The sample holds one count of this clone. V gene TRBV28 combines with J gene TRBJ2-2, with a possible D match to TRBD2 (5 bases). The germline CDR1 and CDR2 sequences are MDHEN and SYDVKM. The V end lost 7 bases, the J end lost 0 bases, and 12 bases lay between the germline ends. The CDR3 is made up of 15 amino acids. The CDR3 region is CASITRAANTGELFF. CDR3 in DNA: TGTGCCAGCATTACGCGGGCCGCGAACACCGGGGAGCTGTTTTTT.

The V and J genes are TRBV2 and TRBJ2-7; TRBD1 matches 8 bases. Germline V lookup: CDR1 SNHLY, CDR2 FYNNEI. After removal of 9 bases from V and 1 base from J, the junction contained 8 bases not matched to a gene. The CDR3 is 14 residues long. The CDR3 spells CASADRGVSYEQYF. The DNA for the CDR3 is TGTGCCAGTGCCGACAGGGGAGTTTCCTACGAGCAGTACTTC.

This clone was counted only a few times. The rearrangement joins TRBV13 to TRBJ2-7; tentative D call: TRBD2 (5 bases). Trimming took off 0 bases at V and 2 bases at J, with 14 bases between the two ends. Germline loops: CDR1 PRHDT, CDR2 FYEKMQ (reference sequence). This CDR3 is 16 amino acids long. This CDR3 is CASSLGLAGLPYEQYF. In nucleotides, the CDR3 is TGTGCCAGCAGCTTAGGCCTGGCAGGACTTCCCTACGAGCAGTACTTC.

The rearrangement joins TRBV28 to TRBJ1-5; TRBD1 might be the D (6 bases). Germline lookup yields CDR1 MDHEN and CDR2 SYDVKM. This CDR3 is built from 16 residues. The V end lost 3 bases, the J end lost 7 bases, and 19 bases lay between the germline ends. The CDR3 is CASSLGAGGLKQPQHF. For the CDR3, the DNA is TGTGCCAGCAGTTTGGGGGCTGGAGGTTTGAAACAGCCCCAGCATTTT.

The rearrangement uses TRBV5-1 and TRBJ2-2; the D is unclear. V was clipped by 2 bases and J by 6 bases, with 2 bases between them. The CDR3 is 11 residues long. Per germline, CDR1 SGHRS and CDR2 YFSETQ. CDR3 nucleotides: TGCGCCAGCAGCTTCTCCGGGGAGCTGTTTTTT. Protein sequence: CASSFSGELFF.

Regarding this clone: At one end the junction does not follow the germline gene, possibly because of a read error. The chain combines TRBV28 with TRBJ2-3; 9 nucleotides agree with TRBD1. The CDR3 runs to 16 residues. CDR1 and CDR2 from the germline V gene are MDHEN and SYDVKM. The chain's CDR3 is CASSPTRTGATNTQYF. The CDR3, as DNA: TGTGCCAGCAGCCCTACTCGGACAGGGGCCACAAATACGCAGTATTTT.

The chain links TRBV6-1 to TRBJ2-2; weak D call: TRBD2 (5 bases). V dropped 7 bases and J dropped 4 bases, with 10 bases sitting between them. The germline V gene has CDR1 MNHNS and CDR2 SASEGT. The CDR3 sequence is 13 residues long. The CDR3 DNA sequence: TGTGCCAGCACCCCCGGGATCACCGGGGAGCTGTTTTTT. It specifies CASTPGITGELFF.

The chain employs TRBV2 and TRBJ2-3; 14 nucleotides match TRBD2. This CDR3 spans 15 amino acids. V shed 6 bases, J shed 5 bases, and the junction held 4 bases outside the gene matches. CDR1 is SNHLY, CDR2 FYNNEI, per germline. The CDR3 region has the DNA TGTGCCAGCAGGGGACTAGCGGGGGTAGGAGATACGCAGTATTTT. Its translation is CASRGLAGVGDTQYF.